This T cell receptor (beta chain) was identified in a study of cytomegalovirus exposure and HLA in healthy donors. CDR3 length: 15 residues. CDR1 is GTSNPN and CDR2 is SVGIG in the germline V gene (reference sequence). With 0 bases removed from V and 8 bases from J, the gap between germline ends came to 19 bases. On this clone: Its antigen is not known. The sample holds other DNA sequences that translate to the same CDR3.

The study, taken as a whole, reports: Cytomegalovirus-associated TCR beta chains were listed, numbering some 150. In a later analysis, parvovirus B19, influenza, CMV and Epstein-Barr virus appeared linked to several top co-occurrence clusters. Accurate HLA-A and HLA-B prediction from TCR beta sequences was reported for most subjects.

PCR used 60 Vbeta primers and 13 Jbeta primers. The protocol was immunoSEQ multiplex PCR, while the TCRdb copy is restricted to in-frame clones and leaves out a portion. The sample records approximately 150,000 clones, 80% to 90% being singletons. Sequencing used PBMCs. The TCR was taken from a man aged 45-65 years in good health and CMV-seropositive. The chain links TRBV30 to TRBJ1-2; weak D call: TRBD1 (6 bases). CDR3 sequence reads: CAWSVGKGTGGGYTF. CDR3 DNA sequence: TGTGCCTGGAGTGTTGGGAAGGGGACGGGGGGCGGCTACACCTTC.